This TCR beta chain was captured in a study of shared clonotypes between healthy human individuals. The protocol was immunoSEQ multiplex PCR, while the TCRdb copy is restricted to in-frame clones and leaves out a portion. The sample consists of about 2 million clones, 85% to 95% of them appearing once. CDR1 and CDR2 (germline): MNHNY, SVGAGI (reference sequence). V was pared by 6 bases and J by 1 base, with 5 bases of the junction left unmatched. CDR3 length: 15 amino acids. The specimen sequenced was naive CD4+ T cells sorted from blood. Subset: CD45RA+ positively selected. The sequence derives from a man between 18 and 29 years old in good health. This chain uses TRBV6-6 with TRBJ1-5, with 8 bases that match TRBD1. As DNA, the CDR3 is TGTGCCAGCAGCAAGGGGGACAGGAGCAATCAGCCCCAGCATTTT. The encoded protein is CASSKGDRSNQPQHF.